Each of the 24 T cell receptor beta chains below was sequenced from the same sample in a study of blood T cell dynamics during melanoma immunotherapy. Time point of the sample: week 3, after first cycle of checkpoint inhibitor. Repertoires were generated with immunoSEQ multiplex PCR, while TCRdb's copy carries only in-frame clones and drops some. The sample has 7,500 to 9,500 clones, about 83% seen once. The sequencing used blood, collected from a patient treated with checkpoint blockade. These receptors all come from a human donor with melanoma.

The chain has TRBV5-6 and TRBJ1-4; D remains ambiguous. The CDR3 sequence is 15 residues long. Germline loops: CDR1 SGHDT, CDR2 YYEEEE. The V and J ends lost 2 bases and 0 bases respectively, with 8 bases between them. DNA of the CDR3: TGTGCCAGCAGCTTAATAGGAGCAACTAATGAAAAACTGTTTTTT. Encoded protein: CASSLIGATNEKLFF.

Comments on this clone: At one boundary the junction diverges from the germline segment, which might be a read error. The J gene is TRBJ2-5, the V gene TRBV5-6, with 7 bases matching TRBD2. The CDR3 is made up of 17 amino acids. Germline values: CDR1 SGHDT, CDR2 YYEEEE. This CDR3 is CASSLAFERGLQEAQYF. In DNA form, the CDR3 reads TGTGCCAGCAGCTTGGCCTTCGAGCGGGGCCTCCAAGAGGCCCAGTACTTC.

The chain has TRBV11-2 and TRBJ1-3; 8 bases are shared with TRBD1. CDR1 SGHAT and CDR2 FQNNGV come from the germline V gene. The V segment lost 5 bases and the J segment 1 base; nucleotides outside the gene matches: 7. This CDR3 contains 16 residues. The CDR3 loop is CASSRWTGTSGNTIYF. The CDR3, as DNA: TGTGCCAGCAGCCGTTGGACAGGGACATCTGGAAACACCATATATTTT.

The genes are TRBV18 and TRBJ2-1, with 7 bases identical to TRBD1. The CDR3 is 16 residues long. V shed 1 base, J shed 3 bases, and the junction held 6 bases outside the gene matches. Germline V gene data show CDR1 as KGHSH and CDR2 as LQKENI. In DNA form, the CDR3 reads TGTGCCAGCTCACCACTACAGGGGAGTTTCTACAATGAGCAGTTCTTC. This sequence encodes CASSPLQGSFYNEQFF.

The rearrangement links TRBV2 to TRBJ1-6, with D perhaps TRBD1 (5 bases). The CDR3 runs to 16 residues. Trimming pared 2 bases from V and 2 bases from J, leaving 10 bases between. Germline CDR1 reads SNHLY; CDR2 reads FYNNEI. CDR3 residues: CASSEMRGAYNSPLHF. In nucleotides, the CDR3 is TGTGCCAGCAGTGAAATGCGGGGGGCCTATAATTCACCCCTCCACTTT.

CDR3 sequence reads: CASGTVYGYTF. The CDR3 coding sequence is TGTGCCAGCGGGACCGTGTATGGCTACACCTTC. V usage is TRBV6-1 and J usage is TRBJ1-2; TRBD1 might be the D (5 bases). The CDR3 sequence is 11 residues long. In germline, CDR1 is MNHNS, CDR2 SASEGT. The V and J ends lost 8 bases and 5 bases respectively, with 9 bases between them.

J is TRBJ1-5 and V is TRBV19; TRBD1 might be the D (5 bases). V lost 5 bases and J 3 bases, leaving 14 bases between the germline ends. The germline V gene has CDR1 LNHDA and CDR2 SQIVND (reference sequence). The CDR3 sequence is 15 residues long. DNA for the CDR3: TGTGCCAGTAGTCCTCAGGGTTTTAACAATCAGCCCCAGCATTTT. Translated, it gives CASSPQGFNNQPQHF.

The rearrangement uses TRBV27 and TRBJ1-1; TRBD1 agrees at 7 bases. Germline loops: CDR1 MNHEY, CDR2 SMNVEV (reference sequence). The length of the CDR3 is 13 residues. V lost 4 bases and J lost 4; bases outside the gene matches: 3. CDR3 sequence reads: CASSYHRGTEAFF. The CDR3 DNA reads TGTGCCAGCAGTTACCACAGGGGCACTGAAGCTTTCTTT.

V usage is TRBV2 and J usage is TRBJ1-2; tentative D call: TRBD1 (5 bases). Germline-derived CDR1 and CDR2 are SNHLY and FYNNEI. Trimming removed 8 bases at V and 4 bases at J, with 14 bases between. The CDR3 consists of 13 residues. CDR3 in amino acids: CASVVGTAYGYTF. In DNA, the CDR3 is TGTGCCAGCGTCGTCGGGACGGCCTATGGCTACACCTTC.

The V gene is TRBV29-1, the J gene TRBJ2-5; perhaps TRBD2 as D (7 bases). Per the germline V gene, CDR1 is SQVTM and CDR2 is ANQGSEA. The CDR3 loop spans 12 amino acids. V shed 4 bases and J shed 3 bases, with 9 bases lying between them. CDR3: CSVAGGEETQYF. The CDR3 region has the DNA TGCAGCGTTGCGGGGGGCGAAGAGACCCAGTACTTC.

This sequence joins TRBV27 and TRBJ2-7, with D possibly being TRBD1 or TRBD2 (5 bases each). Trimming took 6 bases from V and 2 from J, leaving 17 bases between them. Germline lookup yields CDR1 MNHEY and CDR2 SMNVEV (reference sequence). The CDR3 extends over 15 amino acids. The CDR3, as DNA: TGTGCCAGCAGCCTCGGGCTTGGGGGAACCTACGAGCAGTACTTC. This encodes CASSLGLGGTYEQYF.

This clone has a single count. V is TRBV7-9 and J is TRBJ2-1; weak D call: TRBD1 (5 bases). Trimming shortened V by 5 bases and J by 4 bases, and 12 bases separated the two germline ends. Germline V gives CDR1 SEHNR, CDR2 FQNEAQ (reference sequence). The length of the CDR3 is 14 residues. The CDR3 sequence is CASSPLDRYNEQFF. The CDR3 DNA sequence: TGTGCCAGCAGCCCACTCGACAGATACAATGAGCAGTTCTTC.

V gene TRBV11-2 combines with J gene TRBJ1-6; TRBD1 might be the D (6 bases). Germline V gene data show CDR1 as SGHAT and CDR2 as FQNNGV. V was trimmed by 1 base and J by 7 bases, leaving 17 bases between them. The CDR3 contains 17 residues. The CDR3 region has the DNA TGTGCCAGCAGCTTAGCTTGGGGGGGGGCAGAGAATTCACCCCTCCACTTT. Its protein is CASSLAWGGAENSPLHF.

The rearrangement joins TRBV4-1 to TRBJ1-1, with D perhaps matching TRBD1 (5 bases). Trimming cost V 4 bases and J 0 bases, with 12 bases left between them. Germline assignment: CDR1 MGHRA and CDR2 YSYEKL. The CDR3 consists of 15 residues. This chain's CDR3 is CASSPGTLLNTEAFF. In nucleotides, the CDR3 is TGCGCCAGCAGCCCCGGGACTCTCCTGAACACTGAAGCTTTCTTT.

This clone was seen only once. The CDR3 region is CASSTREATEAFF. In nucleotides, the CDR3 is TGTGCCAGCAGTACCCGGGAGGCCACTGAAGCTTTCTTT. This chain joins TRBV6-6 and TRBJ1-1; D is undetermined. Trimming left V 5 bases short and J 4 bases short, with 11 bases between. This CDR3 spans 13 amino acids. CDR1 MNHNY and CDR2 SVGAGI come from the germline V gene (reference sequence).

The chain carries TRBV28 and TRBJ2-5, with TRBD2 matching 9 bases. V trimming: 6 bases; J trimming: 5 bases; junction bases outside the gene matches: 7. CDR1 is MDHEN and CDR2 is SYDVKM in the germline V gene. The CDR3 loop spans 14 amino acids. CDR3 sequence reads: CASSSGLAMETQYF. Here the CDR3 DNA reads TGTGCCAGCAGCTCCGGACTAGCGATGGAGACCCAGTACTTC.

The chain joins TRBV11-2 to TRBJ1-4, with 7 bases matching TRBD1. Germline V gives CDR1 SGHAT, CDR2 FQNNGV. This CDR3 has 13 residues. Trimming at V came to 5 bases and at J to 10 bases, leaving 7 bases not matched to a gene. The CDR3 sequence is CASSDRQGRKLFF. In DNA, the CDR3 is TGTGCCAGCAGCGACCGACAGGGTAGAAAACTGTTTTTT.

The rearrangement joins TRBV21-1 to TRBJ1-1. TRBV21-1 is marked as a pseudogene. This CDR3 spans 12 amino acids. The CDR3 protein is CASSKTNTEAFF. CDR3 nucleotides: TGTGCCAGCAGCAAAACGAACACTGAAGCTTTCTTT.

The J gene is TRBJ2-5, the V gene TRBV7-9, with TRBD1 matching 11 bases. The CDR3 is made up of 14 amino acids. V trimming: 3 bases; J trimming: 4 bases; junction bases outside the gene matches: 1. CDR1 and CDR2 from the germline V gene are SEHNR and FQNEAQ (reference sequence). CDR3 nucleotides: TGTGCCAGCAGCTTGGGGACAGGGGGAGAGACCCAGTACTTC. Translated, it gives CASSLGTGGETQYF.

This clone was observed once. The gene calls are TRBV7-2 and TRBJ1-5; D remains ambiguous. Germline-derived CDR1 and CDR2 are SGHTA and FQGNSA. The CDR3 is 14 residues long. V was shortened by 2 bases and J by 1 base, with 6 bases between the two germline ends. CDR3 loop: CASSLFPSNQPQHF. As DNA, the CDR3 is TGTGCCAGCAGCTTATTCCCAAGCAATCAGCCCCAGCATTTT.

This sequence joins TRBV5-5 and TRBJ1-2, with D maybe TRBD1 (5 bases). V dropped 2 bases and J dropped 4 bases, with 6 bases sitting between them. The CDR3 consists of 12 residues. Germline lookup yields CDR1 SGHKS and CDR2 YYEKEE (reference sequence). CDR3 bases: TGTGCCAGCAGCTTCGACAGCTATGGCTACACCTTC. Translation: CASSFDSYGYTF.

The chain joins TRBV4-1 to TRBJ1-2; D is perhaps TRBD1 (6 bases). From germline, CDR1 is MGHRA and CDR2 YSYEKL. V lost 1 base, J lost 4 bases, and 16 bases lay in between. The CDR3 has 16 residues. DNA of the CDR3: TGCGCCAGCAGCCAAGGGGACAACCCCTCGGCCTATGGCTACACCTTC. Residues: CASSQGDNPSAYGYTF.

This clone has a handful of counts. The V gene is TRBV2, the J gene TRBJ2-7, with D possibly matching TRBD1 (6 bases). The length of the CDR3 is 12 residues. V lost 8 bases and J lost 5, with 13 bases in between. CDR1 is SNHLY, CDR2 FYNNEI, per germline. The CDR3 sequence is CASGRQVHEQYF. In DNA, the CDR3 is TGTGCCAGCGGGCGACAGGTCCACGAGCAGTACTTC.

CDR3 in amino acids: CASSSEAGANVLTF. CDR3 nucleotide sequence: TGCGCCAGCAGTTCGGAGGCCGGGGCCAACGTCCTGACTTTC. The chain couples TRBV5-1 to TRBJ2-6; a weak D match, TRBD2 (5 bases). Deletions cut 5 bases from V and 4 bases from J, with 10 bases between. This CDR3 region has 14 residues. Germline CDR1 reads SGHRS; CDR2 reads YFSETQ.